The rows below give T cell receptor beta chains drawn from one sample of a study of T cells in Graves' hyperthyroidism and ophthalmopathy. Using its own MiXCR run on the multiplex PCR reads, TCRdb lists one record per CDR3 protein. There are 350,000 to 450,000 distinct CDR3 sequences in the sample; about 14% occur only once, and approximately 10% lies in the top ten. Sequenced material: blood. The receptors originated from a woman aged 60-75 years with Graves' hyperthyroidism. CDR3s include the opening cysteine and the closing phenylalanine or tryptophan. The D gene is left open where the match is weak. Some rows have no size entry. The others give once, few or many, or a class for an expanded clone.

TRBJ1-3	few	NA	TRBV2	CASSDRSGGNTIYF	TGTGCCAGCAGTGACAGGTCGGGGGGAAACACCATATATTTT
TRBJ2-7	NA	NA	TRBV18	CASSPRAGPLVSYEQYF	TGTGCCAGCTCACCACGGGCGGGGCCCTTGGTCTCCTACGAGCAGTACTTC
TRBJ1-5	many	NA	TRBV7-9	CASSFNDQPQHF	TGTGCCAGCAGCTTTAACGATCAGCCCCAGCATTTT
TRBJ2-7	many	TRBD2	TRBV27	CASSFQAGGGEQYF	TGTGCCAGCAGTTTCCAAGCGGGAGGTGGCGAGCAGTACTTC
TRBJ2-7	NA	NA	TRBV19	CASSKLSGYEQYF	TGTGCCAGTAGTAAACTAAGCGGCTACGAGCAGTACTTC
TRBJ2-2	few	NA	TRBV15	CATSRRQNTGELFF	TGTGCCACCAGCAGAAGACAGAACACCGGGGAGCTGTTTTTT
TRBJ2-7	many	TRBD2	TRBV2	CASSRSGISAGYEQYF	TGTGCCAGCAGTAGGAGCGGGATTTCAGCGGGTTACGAGCAGTACTTC
TRBJ2-5	many	NA	TRBV20-1	CSARASAGVETQYF	TGCAGTGCTAGAGCCTCGGCGGGTGTTGAGACCCAGTACTTC
TRBJ2-3	few	TRBD2	TRBV5-5	CASSPGTSVVDTQYF	TGTGCCAGCAGCCCCGGGACTAGCGTCGTAGATACGCAGTATTTT
TRBJ2-3	few	NA	TRBV9	CASSVDQSSTDTQYF	TGTGCCAGCAGCGTGGACCAGTCTAGCACAGATACGCAGTATTTT
TRBJ2-7	many	NA	TRBV3-1	CASSQRDSNPVQYF	TGTGCCAGCAGCCAAAGGGACTCCAACCCTGTGCAGTACTTC
TRBJ1-4	NA	NA	TRBV7-9	CASSTLRGRVEKLFF	TGTGCCAGCAGCACCCTTCGGGGGCGCGTGGAAAAACTGTTTTTT
TRBJ2-7	many	NA	TRBV7-2	CASSYNKRYEQYF	TGTGCCAGCAGCTATAATAAGAGGTACGAGCAGTACTTC
TRBJ2-2	many	NA	TRBV6-5	CASSYSPPGLASSNTGELFF	TGTGCCAGCAGTTACTCACCCCCTGGTCTAGCGTCCTCGAACACCGGGGAGCTGTTTTTT
TRBJ2-3	many	TRBD1	TRBV5-1	CASSTGTGRADTQYF	TGCGCCAGCAGCACGGGGACAGGGCGTGCAGATACGCAGTATTTT
TRBJ1-1	many	TRBD1	TRBV24-1	CATSDPIRTGNTEAFF	TGTGCCACCAGTGACCCCATAAGGACAGGGAACACTGAAGCTTTCTTT
TRBJ2-1	many	NA	TRBV27	CASSYLRGGNEQFF	TGTGCCAGCAGTTACCTTCGGGGCGGTAATGAGCAGTTCTTC
TRBJ2-7	NA	NA	TRBV15	CATSSGGTGIYEQYF	TGTGCCACCAGCAGCGGCGGGACTGGAATATACGAGCAGTACTTC
TRBJ2-5	NA	TRBD2	TRBV3-1	CASSQEPGSGGHRETQYF	TGTGCCAGCAGCCAAGAACCCGGGAGCGGGGGCCACCGGGAGACCCAGTACTTC
TRBJ2-7	many	NA	TRBV2	CASRRSGKIPYEQYF	TGTGCCAGCAGGCGGTCAGGGAAGATTCCCTACGAGCAGTACTTC
TRBJ2-5	NA	NA	TRBV20-1	CSARGETQYF	TGCAGTGCTAGGGGGGAGACCCAGTACTTC
TRBJ1-1	many	NA	TRBV30	CAWRQMGGGTEAFF	TGTGCCTGGAGACAGATGGGAGGTGGGACTGAAGCTTTCTTT
TRBJ2-1	many	NA	TRBV11-3	CASSLDQPEGEQFF	TGTGCCAGCAGCTTAGATCAACCGGAGGGTGAGCAGTTCTTC
TRBJ2-7	many	TRBD1	TRBV11-2	CASSWGQGDEQYF	TGTGCCAGCAGCTGGGGACAGGGCGACGAGCAGTACTTC
TRBJ2-7	few	TRBD2	TRBV6-5	CASSYSRTSGFYEQYF	TGTGCCAGCAGTTACTCCCGGACTAGCGGTTTTTACGAGCAGTACTTC
TRBJ1-3	NA	NA	TRBV7-2	CASSSDTGNTIYF	TGTGCCAGCAGCTCTGATACTGGAAACACCATATATTTT
TRBJ2-1	many	TRBD1	TRBV7-8	CASSPYRDRPYNEQFF	TGTGCCAGCAGCCCATATCGGGACAGGCCTTACAATGAGCAGTTCTTC
TRBJ1-1	many	TRBD1	TRBV28	CASSSYRGLGTEAFF	TGTGCCAGCAGTTCGTACAGGGGGCTGGGCACTGAAGCTTTCTTT
TRBJ2-7	many	NA	TRBV5-1	CASGGAGFYEQYF	TGCGCCAGCGGGGGGGCCGGGTTCTACGAGCAGTACTTC
TRBJ2-7	NA	TRBD1	TRBV7-9	CASSLTDRAYEQYF	TGTGCCAGCAGCTTAACGGACAGGGCCTACGAGCAGTACTTC
TRBJ2-3	NA	NA	TRBV7-9	CASSSDVSTDTQYF	TGTGCCAGCAGCTCAGACGTTAGCACAGATACGCAGTATTTT
TRBJ2-5	NA	NA	TRBV5-1	CASSLFQQETQYF	TGCGCCAGCAGCTTGTTTCAGCAAGAGACCCAGTACTTC
TRBJ2-1	NA	TRBD2	TRBV11-2	CASSLGAGTSVHNEQFF	TGTGCCAGCAGCTTGGGAGCCGGGACTAGCGTACACAATGAGCAGTTCTTC
TRBJ1-5	few	NA	TRBV19	CASSNRRAQPQHF	TGTGCCAGTAGTAACAGGCGTGCTCAGCCCCAGCATTTT